The 12 T cell receptor beta chains below all came from one sample that was sequenced in a study of long-term antiretroviral therapy in people with HIV. Researchers ran immunoSEQ v3.0 at survey level. This table comes from immunoSEQ multiplex PCR, and its TCRdb copy is limited to in-frame clones, with some not included. The sample contains 8,500 to 10,000 clones, around 77% of which appear only once. The source material was unsorted PBMCs, sampled 0.4 years before starting antiretroviral therapy. The receptors were gathered from a man aged 30 to 45 with HIV.

This sequence joins TRBV7-9 and TRBJ2-3; D is undetermined. The CDR3 consists of 15 residues. CDR1 and CDR2 from the germline V gene are SEHNR and FQNEAQ (reference sequence). The V and J ends lost 1 base and 0 bases respectively, with 8 bases between them. The CDR3 loop is CASSLDSLSTDTQYF. CDR3 coding DNA: TGTGCCAGCAGCTTAGACTCGCTGAGCACAGATACGCAGTATTTT.

The chain uses TRBV10-3 and TRBJ2-5; D tentatively fits TRBD1 or TRBD2 (6 bases each). Per the germline V gene, CDR1 is ENHRY and CDR2 is SYGVKD. The CDR3 contains 17 residues. V was trimmed by 0 bases and J by 6 bases, leaving 20 bases between them. CDR3 sequence (DNA): TGTGCCATCAGTGAGTCCGATGCGGGACCCAGGGGTCAGACCCAGTACTTC. Protein sequence: CAISESDAGPRGQTQYF.

The J gene is TRBJ1-1, the V gene TRBV5-1; 7 bases agree with TRBD1. Germline V gives CDR1 SGHRS, CDR2 YFSETQ. The CDR3 has 15 residues. The V gene end was trimmed by 0 bases and the J gene end by 3 bases; junction bases not matched to a gene: 5. CDR3 in DNA: TGCGCCAGCAGCTTGGGAGGGGGCCCGGACACTGAAGCTTTCTTT. The encoded protein is CASSLGGGPDTEAFF.

This chain uses TRBV5-6 with TRBJ1-1, with D uncertain. V was clipped by 0 bases and J by 1 base, with 7 bases between them. The CDR3 sequence is 14 residues long. Germline values: CDR1 SGHDT, CDR2 YYEEEE. CDR3 coding DNA: TGTGCCAGCAGCTTGGTTGGCAGGAACACTGAAGCTTTCTTT. This sequence encodes CASSLVGRNTEAFF. Filled out from reference TRBV5-6 and TRBJ1-1, the complete variable domain reads DAGVTQSPTHLIKTRGQQVTLRCSPKSGHDTVSWYQQALGQGPQFIFQYYEEEERQRGNFPDRFSGHQFPNYSSELNVNALLLGDSALYLCASSLVGRNTEAFFGQGTRLTVV.

This clone was observed a few times. V gene TRBV6-5 combines with J gene TRBJ1-2, with 10 positions matching TRBD1. J was trimmed by 5 bases and V by 6 bases; bases with no gene match: 3. This CDR3 region has 13 residues. The germline gives CDR1 MNHEY, CDR2 SVGAGI. The chain's CDR3 is CASRRTGGYGYTF. Here the CDR3 DNA reads TGTGCCAGCAGACGGACAGGGGGTTATGGCTACACCTTC.

The chain is built from TRBV19 and TRBJ2-7; D gene uncertain. Germline CDR1 LNHDA, CDR2 SQIVND (reference sequence). The CDR3 length is 11 residues. The ends were cut back, 6 bases at V and 7 bases at J, with 10 bases in the middle. Written as DNA, the CDR3 is TGTGCCAGTAGCACCGGTTGGGAGCAGTACTTC. It codes for CASSTGWEQYF.

V and J are TRBV9 and TRBJ2-7; 10 bases fit TRBD1. After removal of 0 bases from V and 2 bases from J, the junction contained 11 bases not matched to a gene. The germline gives CDR1 SGDLS, CDR2 YYNGEE. The CDR3 contains 18 residues. This CDR3 reads CASSVASGRQGAAYEQYF. CDR3 nucleotides: TGTGCCAGCAGCGTAGCTTCGGGGAGACAGGGGGCAGCCTACGAGCAGTACTTC.

The chain uses TRBV5-4 and TRBJ2-3, with D possibly being TRBD2 (6 bases). V lost 0 bases and J lost 0, with 11 bases in between. Per the germline V gene, CDR1 is SGHNT and CDR2 is YYREEE (reference sequence). The CDR3 extends over 16 amino acids. CDR3 nucleotides: TGTGCCAGCAGCTTGGCCGGGGGATCTAGCACAGATACGCAGTATTTT. Protein product: CASSLAGGSSTDTQYF.

This chain joins TRBV30 and TRBJ1-2; 7 nucleotides line up with TRBD1. J lost 7 bases, V lost 7 bases, and 15 bases had no gene match. The CDR3 length is 14 residues. CDR1 GTSNPN and CDR2 SVGIG come from the germline V gene (reference sequence). The CDR3 bases are TGTGCCTACAGACAGGGCCTCACCGTGGGTGGCTACACCTTC. This sequence encodes CAYRQGLTVGGYTF.

This sequence joins TRBV5-1 and TRBJ1-1, with D possibly TRBD1 on 5 matching bases. Germline lookup yields CDR1 SGHRS and CDR2 YFSETQ. Trimming pared 3 bases from V and 6 bases from J, leaving 15 bases between. This CDR3 contains 14 residues. This CDR3 reads CASSYRQRGSEAFF. CDR3 in DNA: TGCGCCAGCAGCTACCGGCAGCGGGGGTCTGAAGCTTTCTTT. The variable domain in full, with the rest retrieved from reference TRBV5-1 and TRBJ1-1, is KAGVTQTPRYLIKTRGQQVTLSCSPISGHRSVSWYQQTPGQGLQFLFEYFSETQRNKGNFPGRFSGRQFSNSRSEMNVSTLELGDSALYLCASSYRQRGSEAFFGQGTRLTVV.

The chain joins TRBV5-1 to TRBJ1-1; TRBD1 aligns across 9 bases. Trimming removed 1 base from V and 5 bases from J; junction bases left unmatched: 6. The CDR3 loop spans 15 amino acids. CDR1 SGHRS and CDR2 YFSETQ come from the germline V gene. The chain's CDR3 is CASSLSGQGGTEAFF. DNA of the CDR3: TGCGCCAGCAGCTTGTCGGGACAGGGAGGAACTGAAGCTTTCTTT.

This chain links TRBV7-2 with TRBJ2-7; D is perhaps TRBD2 (6 bases). The CDR3 spans 14 residues. Germline V gives CDR1 SGHTA, CDR2 FQGNSA. V was trimmed by 2 bases and J by 5 bases, leaving 13 bases between them. Here the CDR3 DNA reads TGTGCCAGCAGCTTACCGGGACTGGGACACGAGCAGTACTTC. Its translation is CASSLPGLGHEQYF.